This record concerns one T cell receptor beta chain sequence. CD45RO-negative CD8 cells positively selected for CCR7 made up the naive population, which excluded terminally differentiated effector memory CD45RA+ cells. This CDR3 has 14 amino acids. Losses at the gene ends were 2 bases for V and 7 bases for J; bases not matched to a gene: 6. Germline values: CDR1 MNHEY, CDR2 SMNVEV (reference sequence). The data originate from a study of shared clonotypes between healthy human individuals. The data were produced by immunoSEQ multiplex PCR, yet TCRdb's version contains in-frame clones alone and is incomplete. The data hold about 600,000 clones, with just under 97% observed a single time.

Sequencing used naive CD8+ T cells sorted from blood. This TCR was sampled from a woman aged 30 to 39 in good health. The chain carries TRBV27 and TRBJ2-7, with 9 bases lining up with TRBD1. The CDR3 here is CASSLGTGSLEQYF. In nucleotides, the CDR3 is TGTGCCAGCAGTTTAGGGACAGGGTCTTTGGAGCAGTACTTC.